The clone carrying this TCR beta chain was counted a few times. Its cognate antigen is unknown. The data originate from a study of beta chain features in type 1 diabetes. Overall study findings and caveats: Shorter TCRB CDR3s, moderately but significantly so, marked every one of the four CD4+ subsets in Type 1 diabetes patients.

V was clipped by 6 bases and J by 8 bases, with 17 bases between them. Germline V gene lookup returns CDR1 SGHTA and CDR2 FQGNSA. The CDR3 is 13 residues long. The investigators reverse transcribed all of the isolated RNA, so they sequenced expressed TCRB transcripts. The study sequenced naive, central memory and regulatory T cell samples to an average of about 4 million reads. Libraries were prepared by immunoSEQ multiplex PCR; TCRdb keeps only in-frame clonotypes and omits some of them. Of about 130,000 clones listed, 7.5% to 9.5% are singletons. J is TRBJ2-7 and V is TRBV7-2; D is perhaps TRBD2 (5 bases). Material for sequencing was central memory CD4+ T cells from blood. The origin of this receptor is a man aged 30-40 years with type 1 diabetes. CDR3 nucleotides: TGTGCCAGCAGTCCTGACACGGGGAGCAAGCAGTACTTC. This translates into CASSPDTGSKQYF.